The present TCR beta chain was sequenced within a study of CD8 T cells in Susac syndrome. Roughly 0.45 to 1 ug RNA was reverse transcribed with random hexamers. TCRdb called the immunoSEQ multiplex PCR reads again in MiXCR, with one record for every CDR3 protein. The sample holds over 300,000 distinct CDR3 sequences, under 95% seen once. The CDR3 length is 18 residues. CDR1 is SGHNT, CDR2 YYREEE, per germline (reference sequence). After removal of 4 bases from V and 5 bases from J, the junction contained 14 bases not matched to a gene. The source is a human donor with multiple sclerosis. Sequencing input: CD4+ T cells from PBMCs. The chain is built from TRBV5-4 and TRBJ2-1, with 11 nucleotides matching TRBD2. CDR3 residues: CASSQGTFRLAGNNEQFF. The CDR3 DNA sequence: TGTGCCAGCAGCCAGGGAACATTTCGACTAGCGGGGAACAATGAGCAGTTCTTC.